This TCR beta chain was sequenced during a study of T cell repertoires in cytomegalovirus infection. Study at large: Carrying CMV and the relevant HLA type showed in public TCR beta signatures. Points from the study as a whole: The study identified carriers of CMV plus the relevant HLA from cumulative public TCR beta family frequency. CMV-specific TCR beta clonotypes restricted by HLA-C dominated the ex vivo response.

CDR1 is SGHTA and CDR2 is FQGNSA in the germline V gene. After removal of 3 bases from V and 9 bases from J, the junction contained 4 bases not matched to a gene. This CDR3 comprises 14 residues. TCRdb itself ran the reads through MiXCR, one entry per CDR3 protein. This sample has some 150,000 distinct CDR3 sequences, with 20% to 30% found just once. This clonotype was recorded many times. Its matching antigen is unknown. The chain has TRBV7-2 and TRBJ2-1; 11 bases are shared with TRBD2. The receptor's source is a human donor in good health (CMV status not recorded). Some clones in this sample may be carry-over from other donors' samples. Sequencing was carried out using PBMCs. The CDR3 DNA reads TGTGCCAGCAGCTTTAGCGGGGGGGCTGGTGAGCAGTTCTTC. Amino acid sequence: CASSFSGGAGEQFF.